This is a list of T cell receptor beta chains from one sample in a study of CD8 T cells in ankylosing spondylitis. TCRdb processed the 5' RACE reads anew with MiXCR; each CDR3 protein has one entry. The data show under 950,000 distinct CDR3 sequences, with 15% to 20% seen just once and over 15% held by the top ten. Sequencing was done on a sample of blood, either unsorted or a sorted T cell fraction (not recorded which). All receptors derive from a male donor with ankylosing spondylitis. The CDR3 runs from the conserved cysteine through the conserved F or W. The D gene is left open where the match is weak. A row's size may be missing; if present it is once, few, many or a size class.

TRBV4-1	-	TRBJ1-4	few	14	TGCGCCAGCAGCCAAGACAAGCGTAATGAAAAACTGTTTTTT	CASSQDKRNEKLFF
TRBV29-1	-	TRBJ2-7	-	15	TGCAGCGTTGAGGAGGATCAGGAAGGATCCTACGAGCAGTACTTC	CSVEEDQEGSYEQYF
TRBV20-1	-	TRBJ1-3	-	13	TGCAGTGCTAGTACGGCAGGCGGAAACACCATATATTTT	CSASTAGGNTIYF
TRBV10-3	-	TRBJ2-7	few	16	TGTGCCATCAGTGAGTCTGAGGGAGAAGCTTCCTACGAGCAGTACTTC	CAISESEGEASYEQYF
TRBV7-9	TRBD1	TRBJ1-5	-	16	TGTGCCAGCAGCCGCGATGAGGGACAGGTGAATCAGCCCCAGCATTTT	CASSRDEGQVNQPQHF
TRBV4-2	-	TRBJ2-7	-	18	TGTGCCAGCAGCCATCTTGCTGGGGCGCCGCTTCCTTCCTACGAGCAGTACTTC	CASSHLAGAPLPSYEQYF
TRBV7-6	-	TRBJ2-7	many	11	TGTGCCAGCAGCTCGACTGGCGAGCAGTACTTC	CASSSTGEQYF
TRBV2	-	TRBJ2-7	few	15	TGTGCCAGCAGTGAAGGGGCGGGTCGACTCTACGAGCAGTACTTC	CASSEGAGRLYEQYF
TRBV4-1	TRBD1	TRBJ2-2	-	15	TGCGCCAGCAGCCCTACCGACAGGGGCACCGGGGAGCTGTTTTTT	CASSPTDRGTGELFF
TRBV12-3/TRBV12-4	TRBD2	TRBJ2-3	-	13	TGTGCCAGCAACCACGGGGGGGGAGATACGCAGTATTTT	CASNHGGGDTQYF
TRBV2	-	TRBJ2-1	-	11	TGTGCCAGCAGTGAAGACAGTACGCAGTTCTTC	CASSEDSTQFF
TRBV15	-	TRBJ2-7	-	14	TGTGCCACCAGCAGAGGTGGGGCACCAGGCGAGCAGTACTTC	CATSRGGAPGEQYF
TRBV11-2	TRBD2	TRBJ2-1	-	14	TGTGCCAGCAGCTTAGATCTGGGGGGGAGTGAGCAGTTCTTC	CASSLDLGGSEQFF
TRBV27	-	TRBJ1-1	many	15	TGTGCCAGCACCGACAGACCGCTCGGGGACACTGAAGCTTTCTTT	CASTDRPLGDTEAFF
TRBV19	-	TRBJ2-5	-	13	TGTGCCAGTAGTAGCAGGGTCGGGGAGACCCAGTACTTC	CASSSRVGETQYF
TRBV7-2	-	TRBJ2-7	few	15	TGTGCCAGCAGCACGCAGCCGACAGGAGTTTACGAGCAGTACTTC	CASSTQPTGVYEQYF
TRBV6-4	TRBD1	TRBJ2-3	few	16	TGTGCCAGCAGTGACCAAACAGGGGGCGCAACAGATACGCAGTATTTT	CASSDQTGGATDTQYF
TRBV12-3/TRBV12-4	-	TRBJ1-4	few	11	TGTGCCAGCAGTCCGGGGTCAAGTCTGTTTTTT	CASSPGSSLFF
TRBV5-1	-	TRBJ2-7	few	16	TGCGCCAGCAGCTTGGAGAACCGGGACTCCGTCTACGAGCAGTACTTC	CASSLENRDSVYEQYF
TRBV6-2/TRBV6-3	-	TRBJ2-2	-	16	TGTGCCAGCAGTTACCCTCGCGGCGGAGGGGCCGGGGAGCTGTTTTTT	CASSYPRGGGAGELFF
TRBV12-3/TRBV12-4	-	TRBJ2-5	-	14	TGTGCCAGCAGTTTGGACCACGCCGGAGAGACCCAGTACTTC	CASSLDHAGETQYF
TRBV20-1	TRBD1	TRBJ2-3	many	12	TGCAGTGCTATGCCGGGACAGGGAACGCAGTATTTT	CSAMPGQGTQYF
TRBV5-1	-	TRBJ2-3	-	15	TGCGCCAGCAGCTTGGAGAGGGTGAGCACAGATACGCAGTATTTT	CASSLERVSTDTQYF
TRBV12-3/TRBV12-4	-	TRBJ2-5	few	14	TGTGCCAGCAGTTTAGTCTACAATCAAGAGACCCAGTACTTC	CASSLVYNQETQYF
TRBV3-1	-	TRBJ1-3	-	17	TGTGCCAGCAGCCAAGAGGGAAGGGCCGACTCTGGAAACACCATATATTTT	CASSQEGRADSGNTIYF
TRBV4-3	-	TRBJ2-5	few	16	TGCGCCAGCAGTTGGACCGCGACAGGCAACCAAGAGACCCAGTACTTC	CASSWTATGNQETQYF
TRBV11-1	TRBD1	TRBJ1-3	few	18	TGTGCCAGCAGCTCCGACAGGGGGCTCTTTGAAGGGGGAAACACCATATATTTT	CASSSDRGLFEGGNTIYF
TRBV7-2	-	TRBJ2-7	-	14	TGTGCCAGCAGCGTACTGCGGGTCTCCTACGAGCAGTACTTC	CASSVLRVSYEQYF
TRBV5-1	TRBD1	TRBJ1-3	few	14	TGCGCCAGCAGCCCGGGGACAGAAGGAAACACCATATATTTT	CASSPGTEGNTIYF
TRBV11-2	-	TRBJ2-2	few	16	TGTGCCAGCAGCTTAGAGCTCAGGGCGAGCACCGGGGAGCTGTTTTTT	CASSLELRASTGELFF
TRBV7-8	TRBD2	TRBJ2-5	-	17	TGTGCCAGCAGCCCACGCCTTGAGGGACTAGGAGAGGGGTCCCAGTACTTC	CASSPRLEGLGEGSQYF
TRBV5-1	TRBD1	TRBJ2-2	-	16	TGCGCCAGCAGCTCCGGGACAGAGCCGAACACCGGGGAGCTGTTTTTT	CASSSGTEPNTGELFF
TRBV5-1	TRBD1	TRBJ2-3	-	15	TGCGCCAGCAGCTCACCGGGACAGGCGAGGGATACGCAGTATTTT	CASSSPGQARDTQYF
TRBV2	TRBD2	TRBJ2-5	many	13	TGTGCCAGCAGCCGGGACTACAGAGAGACCCAGTACTTC	CASSRDYRETQYF
TRBV9	-	TRBJ2-7	few	13	TGTGCCAGCGGGTCGGACTATTCCTACGAGCAGTACTTC	CASGSDYSYEQYF
TRBV7-9	TRBD2	TRBJ2-1	-	13	TGTGCCAGCAGCGCTCCGGGGGGCAATGAGCAGTTCTTC	CASSAPGGNEQFF
TRBV4-2	-	TRBJ2-7	-	18	TGTGCCAGCAGCCAGCAACGCCGGGAGAGGGGGCCTAACTACGAGCAGTACTTC	CASSQQRRERGPNYEQYF
TRBV28	TRBD1	TRBJ2-7	-	14	TGTGCCAGCAGTCCAATTGGACAGGGGGACGAGCAGTACTTC	CASSPIGQGDEQYF
TRBV29-1	-	TRBJ2-7	many	10	TGCAGCGTTGTAGACTACGAGCAGTACTTC	CSVVDYEQYF
TRBV4-2	TRBD1	TRBJ1-2	-	15	TGTGCCAGCAGCCCCACCCTGACAGGGGGCGGTCGCTACACCTTC	CASSPTLTGGGRYTF
TRBV4-1	-	TRBJ2-7	once	15	TGCGCCAGCAGCCGCGAAGGTCAGGGTTCCTACGAGCAGTACTTC	CASSREGQGSYEQYF
TRBV7-6	-	TRBJ2-1	-	15	TGTGCCAGCAGCTTAGCTCCCCAGCCATACAATGAGCAGTTCTTC	CASSLAPQPYNEQFF
TRBV6-1	-	TRBJ2-1	-	15	TGTGCCAGCAGTGAAGGCACAGGGTTCCACAATGAGCAGTTCTTC	CASSEGTGFHNEQFF
TRBV18	-	TRBJ2-7	-	16	TGTGCCAGCTCACATCCCGACAGAACACCCTCCTACGAGCAGTACTTC	CASSHPDRTPSYEQYF
TRBV2	TRBD1	TRBJ2-2	-	14	TGTGCCAGCATTGGACAGGGTAGCACCGGGGAGCTGTTTTTT	CASIGQGSTGELFF
TRBV12-3/TRBV12-4	-	TRBJ1-1	few	15	TGTGCCAGCAGTTTACAGGGGATGTATGCCACTGAAGCTTTCTTT	CASSLQGMYATEAFF